This passage covers 14 T cell receptor beta chains from one sample sequenced in a study of cytomegalovirus exposure and HLA in healthy donors. Researchers ran the PCR with 60 Vbeta and 13 Jbeta primers. Assay: immunoSEQ multiplex PCR; the TCRdb copy retains only in-frame clones and omits some. The sample lists 150,000 to 200,000 clones; roughly four fifths were seen once. Source material: PBMCs. The receptors were sampled from a woman under 30 in good health and CMV-seronegative.

This clone has only a few counts. Other DNA sequences in the same sample also yield this CDR3. The chain has TRBV6-5 and TRBJ1-2; D perhaps matches TRBD1 (6 bases). CDR1 is MNHEY and CDR2 is SVGAGI in the germline V gene. V was trimmed by 6 bases and J by 5 bases, leaving 13 bases between them. The CDR3 is 13 residues long. The CDR3 loop is CASSLTGLYGYTF. The DNA for the CDR3 is TGTGCCAGCAGCCTCACAGGGTTATATGGCTACACCTTC.

V usage is TRBV6-5 and J usage is TRBJ1-2; 10 bases line up with TRBD1. With V trimmed by 7 bases and J by 4 bases, 3 bases remained unmatched. The CDR3 length is 13 residues. Germline V lookup: CDR1 MNHEY, CDR2 SVGAGI. The CDR3 sequence: CASTGQGFYGYTF. In DNA form, the CDR3 reads TGTGCCAGCACGGGACAGGGGTTCTATGGCTACACCTTC.

J is TRBJ1-6 and V is TRBV6-1, with 8 bases matching TRBD1. The CDR3 runs 14 residues. CDR1 and CDR2 from the germline V gene are MNHNS and SASEGT. V was clipped by 6 bases and J by 10 bases; unmatched bases: 8. The DNA for the CDR3 is TGTGCCAGCAGAATACAGGGGGAAGGGTCACCCCTCCACTTT. Protein product: CASRIQGEGSPLHF.

The CDR3 DNA is TGTGCCATCCGTCGGGTCCTCGGCGGGACAGGGCTTAACAATGAGCAGTTCTTC. Translating it yields CAIRRVLGGTGLNNEQFF. This sequence joins TRBV10-3 and TRBJ2-1, with 9 bases lining up with TRBD1. Germline lookup yields CDR1 ENHRY and CDR2 SYGVKD. The CDR3 runs to 18 residues. V dropped 8 bases and J dropped 5; count of bases not matched to a gene: 19.

The CDR3 DNA follows: TGTGCCAGTAGTCCATCACAGGGATATCAGCCCCAGCATTTT. This translates into CASSPSQGYQPQHF. The chain couples TRBV19 to TRBJ1-5; weak D call: TRBD1 (6 bases). Germline V lookup: CDR1 LNHDA, CDR2 SQIVND (reference sequence). The CDR3 totals 14 residues. With 5 bases removed from V and 5 bases from J, the gap between germline ends came to 13 bases.

The J gene is TRBJ2-5, the V gene TRBV9; 14 nucleotides agree with TRBD2. Germline V lookup: CDR1 SGDLS, CDR2 YYNGEE. This CDR3 comprises 16 residues. V shed 3 bases and J 4 bases; nucleotides not matched to a gene: 5. CDR3 sequence: CASSAGGLAGAETQYF. The DNA for the CDR3 is TGTGCCAGCAGCGCGGGGGGACTAGCGGGGGCAGAGACCCAGTACTTC.

The chain employs TRBV11-3 and TRBJ2-1; 9 bases match TRBD2. V trimming: 5 bases; J trimming: 2 bases; junction bases outside the gene matches: 7. The length of the CDR3 is 16 residues. Germline values: CDR1 SGHNT, CDR2 YENEEA. CDR3 sequence reads: CASSLRGRAPYNEQFF. The CDR3 nucleotides are TGTGCCAGCAGCCTTCGCGGGAGGGCACCCTACAATGAGCAGTTCTTC.

The CDR3 reads CASTHLDQRDNEQFF. In DNA form, the CDR3 reads TGTGCCAGCACGCACTTAGACCAACGGGACAATGAGCAGTTCTTC. This sequence joins TRBV27 and TRBJ2-1; D remains ambiguous. The germline V gene encodes CDR1 MNHEY and CDR2 SMNVEV (reference sequence). The CDR3 consists of 15 residues. V was shortened by 7 bases and J by 5 bases, with 18 bases between the two germline ends.

This sequence joins TRBV6-5 and TRBJ2-3; D perhaps matches TRBD1 (6 bases). This CDR3 is built from 15 residues. Germline V gives CDR1 MNHEY, CDR2 SVGAGI. Trimming took 6 bases from V and 0 from J, leaving 13 bases between them. The CDR3 here is CASSPDRSSTDTQYF. Written as DNA, the CDR3 is TGTGCCAGCAGCCCAGACAGGTCCAGCACAGATACGCAGTATTTT.

This clone has more than one count but fewer than ten. The chain carries TRBV4-1 and TRBJ1-5; D perhaps matches TRBD1 (5 bases). This CDR3 comprises 15 residues. V dropped 0 bases and J dropped 1 base, with 7 bases sitting between them. Germline V gene lookup returns CDR1 MGHRA and CDR2 YSYEKL. CDR3 sequence reads: CASSQDGASNQPQHF. CDR3 nucleotide sequence: TGCGCCAGCAGCCAAGATGGGGCCAGCAATCAGCCCCAGCATTTT.

The rearrangement links TRBV5-5 to TRBJ1-3; D is unclear. This CDR3 has 14 amino acids. Germline lookup yields CDR1 SGHKS and CDR2 YYEKEE (reference sequence). V was cut by 0 bases and J by 2 bases, with 6 bases left in between. The CDR3 nucleotides are TGTGCCAGCAGCTTGGAGTCAGCTGGAAACACCATATATTTT. This encodes CASSLESAGNTIYF.

The J gene is TRBJ2-2, the V gene TRBV25-1, with 9 bases aligning to TRBD1. This CDR3 spans 15 amino acids. The junction had 5 bases not matched to a gene; V was cut back by 4 bases and J by 5 bases. The germline V gene has CDR1 MGHDK and CDR2 SYGVNS. CDR3 in amino acids: CASSGGQGGTGELFF. The CDR3 DNA is TGTGCCAGCAGTGGGGGACAGGGAGGTACCGGGGAGCTGTTTTTT.

V usage is TRBV7-3 and J usage is TRBJ1-1; the match to TRBD1 covers 9 bases. With 4 bases clipped from V and 7 bases from J, the junction kept 4 bases outside the gene matches. This CDR3 contains 13 residues. CDR1 is SGHTA, CDR2 FQGTGA, per germline. The CDR3 protein is CASSWDRADEAFF. The DNA for the CDR3 is TGTGCCAGCAGCTGGGACAGGGCGGATGAAGCTTTCTTT.

The chain links TRBV5-1 to TRBJ2-1, with 9 bases identical to TRBD1. In germline, CDR1 is SGHRS, CDR2 YFSETQ. CDR3 size: 15 residues. The J segment lost 9 bases and the V segment lost 4 bases, leaving 11 bases of the junction unmatched. Here the CDR3 reads CASSPLGTGPGEQFF. As DNA, the CDR3 is TGCGCCAGCAGCCCGCTCGGGACAGGGCCGGGTGAGCAGTTCTTC.